These T cell receptor beta chains were read from a single sample in a study of blood T cells in healthy people across ages. MiXCR was run by TCRdb on the 5' RACE reads, yielding one entry per CDR3 protein. The profile shows more than 900,000 distinct CDR3 sequences, roughly a quarter of them singletons. The same data also contributed to another study, on T cells of mothers and their children.

The sequencing input was blood. Receptors originate from a girl aged 2-9 years in good health. CDR3s include the opening cysteine and the closing phenylalanine or tryptophan. A D gene is named only where the DNA matches it firmly. For some rows the clone size is stated as once, few or many, or as a class when expanded; others skip it.

TRBV7-2	TRBD1	-	TRBJ2-7	15	TGTGCCAGCATTATCTCGGGGGGACAGGGGAACGAGCAGTACTTC	CASIISGGQGNEQYF
TRBV14	-	-	TRBJ2-5	15	TGTGCCAGCAGCCAGAGTGGTGCGATACAAGAGACCCAGTACTTC	CASSQSGAIQETQYF
TRBV4-1	-	-	TRBJ1-6	16	TGCGCCAGCAGCCAAGATTGGAAGGTATCGGATTCACCCCTCCACTTT	CASSQDWKVSDSPLHF
TRBV12-5	TRBD1	-	TRBJ1-4	17	TGTGCTAGTGGGCTTAACCCCAAGACAGGGGGTAATGAAAAACTGTTTTTT	CASGLNPKTGGNEKLFF
TRBV6-6	TRBD1	few	TRBJ1-2	16	TGTGCCAGCAGTAATTCAGGGACAGGGTATAACTATGGCTACACCTTC	CASSNSGTGYNYGYTF
TRBV5-1	-	-	TRBJ1-1	14	TGCGCCAGCAGCTTTAGGGCCTTGAACACTGAAGCTTTCTTT	CASSFRALNTEAFF
TRBV9	TRBD1	-	TRBJ1-2	16	TGTGCCAGCAGGAGAGGGACAGGCGCTGCGGGCTATGGCTACACCTTC	CASRRGTGAAGYGYTF
TRBV6-2/TRBV6-3	-	few	TRBJ2-1	14	TGTGCCAGCAACACTCGGAGGGGGAGGAATGAGCAGTTCTTC	CASNTRRGRNEQFF
TRBV18	-	few	TRBJ2-2	15	TGTGCCAGCTCACCATGGGACAAGAACACCGGGGAGCTGTTTTTT	CASSPWDKNTGELFF
TRBV6-1	TRBD1	-	TRBJ2-7	15	TGTGCCAGCAGTGAAGCATCCGGGACAGCCTACGAGCAGTACTTC	CASSEASGTAYEQYF
TRBV7-2	-	-	TRBJ1-6	14	TGTGCCAGCAGCTTCAGGGCAAGAAATTCACCCCTCCACTTT	CASSFRARNSPLHF
TRBV7-3	-	many	TRBJ2-3	13	TGTGCCAGCAGCTCACCCAATGAGGATACGCAGTATTTT	CASSSPNEDTQYF
TRBV7-2	-	-	TRBJ2-2	14	TGTGCCAGCAGCTTAGTTGGTCCCACCGGGGAGCTGTTTTTT	CASSLVGPTGELFF
TRBV6-2/TRBV6-3	-	few	TRBJ2-5	12	TGTGCCAGCACCAACTATCAAGAGACCCAGTACTTC	CASTNYQETQYF
TRBV6-5	TRBD1	-	TRBJ1-6	15	TGTGCCAGCAGCAAGACAGGGATGCGTGATTCACCCCTCCACTTT	CASSKTGMRDSPLHF
TRBV20-1	-	few	TRBJ1-5	15	TGCAGTGCTAGAGATGGCCGGGCGGCAAATCAGCCCCAGCATTTT	CSARDGRAANQPQHF
TRBV7-2	-	few	TRBJ2-1	16	TGTGCCAGCAGCTTAACCACTACCACGGTCTACGATGAGCAGTTCTTC	CASSLTTTTVYDEQFF
TRBV7-9	-	-	TRBJ1-4	16	TGTGCCAGCAGCCCCGTCCCCGGGGAGAGGGGTGAAAAACTGTTTTTT	CASSPVPGERGEKLFF
TRBV4-3	TRBD2	-	TRBJ2-1	14	TGCGCCAGCAGCCAAGTTGGGGGGGTCAATGAGCAGTTCTTC	CASSQVGGVNEQFF
TRBV2	TRBD2	-	TRBJ2-7	15	TGTGCCAGCAGTGAAGTGCTAGCGGGACACTACGAGCAGTACTTC	CASSEVLAGHYEQYF
TRBV29-1	-	-	TRBJ1-1	15	TGCAGCGTTGTGGGGGGAGATGAGGTGAGCACTGAAGCTTTCTTT	CSVVGGDEVSTEAFF
TRBV20-1	-	few	TRBJ2-3	13	TGCAGTGCCTGGACGAGCTACACAGATACGCAGTATTTT	CSAWTSYTDTQYF
TRBV19	-	-	TRBJ1-2	14	TGTGCCAGTAGTATAGAGGAACGTTCGACCGGCTACACCTTC	CASSIEERSTGYTF
TRBV6-2/TRBV6-3	-	-	TRBJ1-1	14	TGTGCCAGCTGGATGAATGGGGCGAACACTGAAGCTTTCTTT	CASWMNGANTEAFF
TRBV7-9	-	-	TRBJ2-7	14	TGTGCCAGCAGCTTAGATCAGGCGGGCTACGAGCAGTACTTC	CASSLDQAGYEQYF
TRBV7-3	-	few	TRBJ2-1	17	TGTGTCAGCAGCTTAACGTTGGAGGGGGCCTACTACAATGAGCAGTTCTTC	CVSSLTLEGAYYNEQFF
TRBV4-1	-	-	TRBJ1-2	14	TGCGCCAGCAGCCAAGATGGCGGCCTCTATGGCTACACCTTC	CASSQDGGLYGYTF
TRBV28	-	-	TRBJ2-5	18	TGTGCCAGCAGTTTATGGAACGGGGCGGGAATCCCCCAAGAGACCCAGTACTTC	CASSLWNGAGIPQETQYF
TRBV5-1	-	-	TRBJ2-5	16	TGCGCCAGCAGCTTGACAGGGCAGGGTTACGAGGAGACCCAGTACTTC	CASSLTGQGYEETQYF
TRBV4-3	-	-	TRBJ1-4	16	TGCGCCAGCAGTTCCAAGATGTCGGCGCATAATGAAAAACTGTTTTTT	CASSSKMSAHNEKLFF
TRBV12-3/TRBV12-4	TRBD1	-	TRBJ2-3	15	TGTGCCAGCACTTTAGACAGGGGATACACAGATACGCAGTATTTT	CASTLDRGYTDTQYF
TRBV7-9	TRBD2	-	TRBJ2-4	18	TGTGCCAGCAGCCCCGGGACTAGCGGGAGAAGTGCCAAAAACATTCAGTACTTC	CASSPGTSGRSAKNIQYF
TRBV6-2/TRBV6-3	-	few	TRBJ1-2	14	TGTGCCAGCAGCCTCTTGGGGACCTCCTATGGCTACACCTTC	CASSLLGTSYGYTF
TRBV5-1	-	-	TRBJ1-1	13	TGCGCCAGCAGCACTGGAACCTCCGTCGAAGCTTTCTTT	CASSTGTSVEAFF
TRBV12-3/TRBV12-4	TRBD2	-	TRBJ2-3	14	TGTGCCAGCAGTTTTGGGACTAGCGTCCGAGCGCAGTATTTT	CASSFGTSVRAQYF
TRBV10-3	TRBD1	few	TRBJ1-5	15	TGTGCCATCAGTGAGAGTTCAGGGGGTGGCCAGCCCCAGCATTTT	CAISESSGGGQPQHF
TRBV2	TRBD2	-	TRBJ2-1	15	TGTGCCAGCAGGGGCCGAGCGGGGGGTTACAATGAGCAGTTCTTC	CASRGRAGGYNEQFF
TRBV29-1	TRBD1	-	TRBJ1-1	14	TGCAGCGTGGGACAGGGGGCTTTGGACACTGAAGCTTTCTTT	CSVGQGALDTEAFF
TRBV7-6	TRBD2	few	TRBJ2-1	17	TGTGCCAGCAGCCCCCCTACTAGCGGGCCGTCCTACAATGAGCAGTTCTTC	CASSPPTSGPSYNEQFF
TRBV7-9	-	-	TRBJ2-7	12	TGTGCCAGCAGCTGGGGCCCTCTAGAGCAGTACTTC	CASSWGPLEQYF
TRBV6-5	-	-	TRBJ1-5	13	TGTGCCAGCAGTTACAATTCTCGGCAGCCCCAGCATTTT	CASSYNSRQPQHF
TRBV4-1	TRBD2	-	TRBJ2-3	16	TGCGCCAGCAGCCAAGAACCTAGCGGGAATAGGGATACGCAGTATTTT	CASSQEPSGNRDTQYF
TRBV7-2	TRBD2	few	TRBJ2-7	16	TGTGCCAGCAGCTTAGCGGGGGGACTACATTCCTACGAGCAGTACTTC	CASSLAGGLHSYEQYF
TRBV29-1	-	few	TRBJ1-2	11	TGCAGCGCCGTCGACAATTATGGCTACACCTTC	CSAVDNYGYTF
TRBV6-5	-	-	TRBJ1-1	14	TGTGCCAGCAGTTACGGACCCGAGAACACTGAGGCTTTCTTT	CASSYGPENTEAFF
TRBV24-1	TRBD1	-	TRBJ1-2	16	TGTGCCACCAGTGAGCGCCGGGACAGGGGAGGCTATGGCTACACCTTC	CATSERRDRGGYGYTF
TRBV29-1	-	few	TRBJ2-3	13	TGCAGCGCAACTAAACAGGGTACAGATACGCAGTATTTT	CSATKQGTDTQYF
TRBV7-9	-	-	TRBJ2-7	14	TGTGCCAGCAGCCCTCTCGAGAGGACCTACGAGCAGTACTTC	CASSPLERTYEQYF
TRBV28	TRBD1	-	TRBJ2-7	17	TGTGCCAGCAGACACCGCTGGACCGACCCAGGGGGCATCGAGCAGTACTTC	CASRHRWTDPGGIEQYF
TRBV7-9	TRBD2	few	TRBJ2-2	14	TGTGCCAGCAGCTTATCGGCGGGGGACGGGGAGCTGTTTTTT	CASSLSAGDGELFF
TRBV7-9	TRBD2	-	TRBJ2-5	15	TGTGCCAGCCTTAACGGGCGGGAGACGCGAGAGACCCAGTACTTC	CASLNGRETRETQYF
TRBV5-6	TRBD2	once	TRBJ2-1	15	TGTGCCAGCATCCTTAGCGGGAGCTACTACAATGAGCAGTTCTTC	CASILSGSYYNEQFF
TRBV7-9	-	once	TRBJ1-6	13	TGTGCCAGCAGCTCAGGCCAGGTTCCACCCCTCCACTTT	CASSSGQVPPLHF